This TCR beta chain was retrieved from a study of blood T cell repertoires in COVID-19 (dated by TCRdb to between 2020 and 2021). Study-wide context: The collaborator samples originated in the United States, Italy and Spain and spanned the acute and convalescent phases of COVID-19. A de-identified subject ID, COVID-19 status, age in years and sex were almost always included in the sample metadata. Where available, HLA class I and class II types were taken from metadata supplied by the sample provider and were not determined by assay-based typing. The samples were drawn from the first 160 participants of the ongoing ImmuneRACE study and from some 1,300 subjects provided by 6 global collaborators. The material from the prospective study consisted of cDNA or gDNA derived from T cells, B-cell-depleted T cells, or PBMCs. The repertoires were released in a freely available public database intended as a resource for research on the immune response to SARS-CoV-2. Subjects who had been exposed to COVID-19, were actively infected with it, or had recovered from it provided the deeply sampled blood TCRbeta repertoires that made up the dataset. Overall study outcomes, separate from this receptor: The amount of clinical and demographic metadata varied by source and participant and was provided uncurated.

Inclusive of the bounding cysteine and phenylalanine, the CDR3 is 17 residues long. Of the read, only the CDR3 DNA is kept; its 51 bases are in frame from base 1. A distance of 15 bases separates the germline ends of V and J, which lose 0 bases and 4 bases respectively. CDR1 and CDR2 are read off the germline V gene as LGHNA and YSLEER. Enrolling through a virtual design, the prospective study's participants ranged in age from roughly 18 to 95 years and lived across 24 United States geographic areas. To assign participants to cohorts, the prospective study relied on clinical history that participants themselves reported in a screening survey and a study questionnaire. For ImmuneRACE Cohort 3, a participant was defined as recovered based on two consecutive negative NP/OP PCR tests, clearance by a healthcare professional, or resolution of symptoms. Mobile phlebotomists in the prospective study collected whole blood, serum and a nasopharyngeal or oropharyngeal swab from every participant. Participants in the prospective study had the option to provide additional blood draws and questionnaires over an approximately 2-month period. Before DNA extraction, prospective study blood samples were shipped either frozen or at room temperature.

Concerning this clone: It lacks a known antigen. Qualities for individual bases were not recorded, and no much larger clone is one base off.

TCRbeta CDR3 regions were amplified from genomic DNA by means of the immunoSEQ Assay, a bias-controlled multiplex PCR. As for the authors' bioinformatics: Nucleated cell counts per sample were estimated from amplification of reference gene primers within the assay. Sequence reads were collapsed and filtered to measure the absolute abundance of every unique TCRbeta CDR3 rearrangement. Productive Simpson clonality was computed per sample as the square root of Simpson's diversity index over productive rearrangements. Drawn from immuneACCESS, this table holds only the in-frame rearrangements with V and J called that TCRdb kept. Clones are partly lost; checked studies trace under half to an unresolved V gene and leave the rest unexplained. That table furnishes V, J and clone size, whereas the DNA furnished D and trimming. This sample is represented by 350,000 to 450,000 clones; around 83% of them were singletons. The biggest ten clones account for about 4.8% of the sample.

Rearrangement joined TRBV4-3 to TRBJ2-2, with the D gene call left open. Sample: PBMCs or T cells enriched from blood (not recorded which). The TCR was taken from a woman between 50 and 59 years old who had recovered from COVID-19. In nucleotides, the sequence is TGCGCCAGCAGCCAAGATTGGCAGAACGTACCCACCGGGGAGCTGTTTTTT. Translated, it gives CASSQDWQNVPTGELFF.